This passage covers 20 T cell receptor beta chains from one sample sequenced in a study of OX40 agonist ivuxolimab in advanced cancers. The protocol used for the library was the immunoSEQ multiplex PCR assay. The clones in this table, taken by TCRdb from immuneACCESS, are in-frame only. Not every clone is retained; where verified, under half of the shortfall comes from an unresolved V gene, and the cause of the rest is unknown. The sample table lists just over 70,000 clones, 84% of them with a count of one. Around 0.75% of the sample lies in the top ten. Here the sequenced sample was CD4+ or CD8+ T cells sorted from blood, taken in a trial of the OX40 agonist ivuxolimab. These receptors originate from an adult with an advanced solid tumor such as melanoma, head and neck, liver or kidney cancer.

V usage is TRBV11-3 and J usage is TRBJ1-3; TRBD1 aligns across 7 bases. There are 19 residues in the CDR3. The V and J ends lost 2 bases and 0 bases, in that order; junction bases with no gene match: 13. CDR1 and CDR2 from the germline V gene are SGHNT and YENEEA. For the CDR3, the DNA is TGTGCCAGCAGCTTAAGCTGGGACAGCTCAGGAACCTCTGGAAACACCATATATTTT. Translated: CASSLSWDSSGTSGNTIYF.

The chain carries TRBV11-2 and TRBJ2-3; no definite D call. CDR1 and CDR2 (germline): SGHAT, FQNNGV. Between the trimmed V and J ends, which lost 4 bases and 4 bases, there was a span of 9 bases. The length of the CDR3 is 13 residues. The CDR3: CASSSVWADTQYF. The CDR3 coding sequence is TGTGCCAGCAGCTCGGTGTGGGCAGATACGCAGTATTTT.

This chain uses TRBV18 with TRBJ2-1, with D possibly being TRBD2 (6 bases). Trimming removed 6 bases from V and 5 bases from J, with 11 bases in between. CDR1 is KGHSH and CDR2 is LQKENI in the germline V gene. The CDR3 sequence is 13 residues long. For the CDR3, the DNA is TGTGCCAGCTCCGGAGGGCCCGACAATGAGCAGTTCTTC. Protein sequence: CASSGGPDNEQFF.

This clone was counted only a few times. The chain links TRBV7-9 to TRBJ2-2; 8 nucleotides match TRBD1. From germline, CDR1 is SEHNR and CDR2 FQNEAQ (reference sequence). Losses at the gene ends were 5 bases for V and 6 bases for J; bases not matched to a gene: 2. The CDR3 contains 13 residues. The CDR3 sequence: CASSGQGAGELFF. In DNA, the CDR3 is TGTGCCAGCAGCGGACAGGGCGCCGGGGAGCTGTTTTTT.

The chain carries TRBV4-2 and TRBJ1-4; 7 bases match TRBD1. CDR3 length: 16 amino acids. Trimming at V came to 0 bases and at J to 6 bases, leaving 7 bases not matched to a gene. The V gene's germline CDR1 is LGHNA and CDR2 YNFKEQ. The CDR3 here is CASSQDSQGGDEKLFF. In nucleotides, the CDR3 is TGTGCCAGCAGCCAAGATTCCCAGGGGGGGGATGAAAAACTGTTTTTT.

This chain connects TRBV7-6 to TRBJ2-5; no reliable D call. The ends were cut back, 5 bases at V and 1 base at J, with 11 bases in the middle. CDR1 SGHVS and CDR2 FNYEAQ come from the germline V gene. The CDR3 covers 14 residues. This chain's CDR3 is CASSHGFVQETQYF. CDR3 DNA sequence: TGTGCCAGCAGCCACGGATTTGTCCAAGAGACCCAGTACTTC.

The chain links TRBV11-2 to TRBJ1-4, with 7 bases lining up with TRBD1. CDR1 SGHAT and CDR2 FQNNGV come from the germline V gene. CDR3 length equals 15 residues. V was clipped by 1 base and J by 4 bases; unmatched bases: 3. CDR3 residues: CASSLGGQYNEKLFF. CDR3 nucleotides: TGTGCCAGCAGCTTAGGGGGACAGTATAATGAAAAACTGTTTTTT.

The chain carries TRBV11-2 and TRBJ1-1; D unresolved. The CDR3 is made up of 14 amino acids. V shed 3 bases and J shed 0 bases, with 8 bases lying between them. CDR1 and CDR2 (germline): SGHAT, FQNNGV. CDR3 region: CASSFLGLNTEAFF. CDR3 DNA: TGTGCCAGCAGCTTCCTCGGGTTGAACACTGAAGCTTTCTTT.

The chain carries TRBV7-2 and TRBJ2-5, with 7 nucleotides matching TRBD2. V dropped 3 bases and J dropped 5; count of bases not matched to a gene: 3. Germline values: CDR1 SGHTA, CDR2 FQGNSA. This CDR3 region has 13 residues. Here the CDR3 reads CASSLGGMETQYF. In DNA form, the CDR3 reads TGTGCCAGCAGCTTGGGGGGGATGGAGACCCAGTACTTC.

The CDR3 coding sequence is TGTGCCAGTAGTATCGGGGGGCCAGGCAATCAGCCCCAGCATTTT. Translation: CASSIGGPGNQPQHF. This rearrangement joins TRBV19 to TRBJ1-5; a possible D gene is TRBD1 (6 bases). The length of the CDR3 is 15 residues. Trimming stripped 3 bases from V and 2 bases from J, with 11 bases between. In germline, CDR1 is LNHDA, CDR2 SQIVND (reference sequence).

The chain is built from TRBV5-1 and TRBJ2-3; weak D call: TRBD2 (5 bases). From germline, CDR1 is SGHRS and CDR2 YFSETQ. CDR3 length: 16 residues. V shed 0 bases and J shed 0 bases, with 11 bases lying between them. CDR3 in amino acids: CASSLARAGSTDTQYF. The CDR3, as DNA: TGCGCCAGCAGCTTGGCGAGGGCAGGTAGCACAGATACGCAGTATTTT.

The V and J genes are TRBV6-1 and TRBJ2-7; tentative D call: TRBD2 (7 bases). This CDR3 comprises 14 residues. The germline V gene has CDR1 MNHNS and CDR2 SASEGT. Trimming took off 4 bases at V and 9 bases at J, with 19 bases between the two ends. In nucleotides, the CDR3 is TGTGCCAGCAGTGGCAGCGGGACACCTCAGGTGCAGTACTTC. It translates to CASSGSGTPQVQYF.

This clone has only a few counts. This chain connects TRBV9 to TRBJ1-3, with D tentatively TRBD1 (6 bases). Germline assignment: CDR1 SGDLS and CDR2 YYNGEE. The CDR3 totals 14 residues. Deletions cut 3 bases from V and 2 bases from J, with 9 bases between. CDR3 protein: CASSGQVAGNTIYF. The CDR3 bases are TGTGCCAGCAGCGGACAGGTCGCTGGAAACACCATATATTTT.

The V call is TRBV6-6, the J call TRBJ1-2, with TRBD1 as a possible D gene (5 bases). V gave up 5 bases and J gave up 7 bases, with 17 bases separating them. Germline lookup yields CDR1 MNHNY and CDR2 SVGAGI (reference sequence). The CDR3 has 14 amino acids. CDR3: CASSTRTQPAGYTF. CDR3 DNA: TGTGCCAGCAGTACAAGGACACAACCTGCTGGCTACACCTTC.

V is TRBV7-9 and J is TRBJ1-1; tentatively, D is TRBD1 (5 bases). Germline lookup yields CDR1 SEHNR and CDR2 FQNEAQ (reference sequence). V lost 1 base and J lost 4, with 7 bases in between. The CDR3 consists of 13 residues. The CDR3 loop is CASSLVRATEAFF. CDR3 DNA: TGTGCCAGCAGCTTAGTCAGGGCCACTGAAGCTTTCTTT.

The chain has TRBV4-2 and TRBJ1-6; D possibly corresponds to TRBD1 (6 bases). The CDR3 covers 15 residues. V lost 8 bases and J 10 bases, leaving 21 bases between the germline ends. The germline gives CDR1 LGHNA, CDR2 YNFKEQ. CDR3 coding DNA: TGTGCCAGCGGGGGCCCTGGGCAGCTAGGGTCACCCCTCCACTTT. Its protein product is CASGGPGQLGSPLHF.

In its sample, this clone was seen once. V gene TRBV5-6 combines with J gene TRBJ2-7; 7 nucleotides align to TRBD1. This CDR3 spans 14 amino acids. Per germline, CDR1 SGHDT and CDR2 YYEEEE. J lost 3 bases, V lost 2 bases, and 5 bases had no gene match. DNA of the CDR3: TGTGCCAGCAGCTTTAACAGGGGTCTCTACGAGCAGTACTTC. Translating it yields CASSFNRGLYEQYF.

The gene calls are TRBV15 and TRBJ1-4, with D unresolved. The ends were cut back, 1 base at V and 6 bases at J, with 6 bases in the middle. This CDR3 comprises 13 residues. Germline V gives CDR1 LNHNV, CDR2 YYDKDF (reference sequence). The CDR3 sequence is CATSRVTDEKLFF. CDR3 in DNA: TGTGCCACCAGCAGAGTTACTGATGAAAAACTGTTTTTT. The full variable domain, completed using reference TRBV15 and TRBJ1-4, is DAMVIQNPRYQVTQFGKPVTLSCSQTLNHNVMYWYQQKSSQAPKLLFHYYDKDFNNEADTPDNFQSRRPNTSFCFLDIRSPGLGDTAMYLCATSRVTDEKLFFGSGTQLSVL.

The table lists this clone with a few counts. CDR3 region: CASSASGSRDEQYF. For the CDR3, the DNA is TGTGCCAGCAGCGCAAGCGGGAGTCGAGACGAGCAGTACTTC. The chain employs TRBV7-9 and TRBJ2-7; 8 bases line up with TRBD2. This CDR3 is built from 14 residues. CDR1 SEHNR and CDR2 FQNEAQ come from the germline V gene (reference sequence). V gave up 5 bases and J gave up 5 bases; unmatched junction bases: 8.

This clone occurred once. The J gene is TRBJ2-7, the V gene TRBV28; 10 nucleotides line up with TRBD2. CDR1 and CDR2 from the germline V gene are MDHEN and SYDVKM. The CDR3 runs 13 residues. The J segment lost 7 bases and the V segment lost 6 bases, leaving 6 bases of the junction unmatched. In DNA form, the CDR3 reads TGTGCCAGCAGCTTAGCGGGAGGTAGGGAGCAGTACTTC. Amino acid sequence: CASSLAGGREQYF.